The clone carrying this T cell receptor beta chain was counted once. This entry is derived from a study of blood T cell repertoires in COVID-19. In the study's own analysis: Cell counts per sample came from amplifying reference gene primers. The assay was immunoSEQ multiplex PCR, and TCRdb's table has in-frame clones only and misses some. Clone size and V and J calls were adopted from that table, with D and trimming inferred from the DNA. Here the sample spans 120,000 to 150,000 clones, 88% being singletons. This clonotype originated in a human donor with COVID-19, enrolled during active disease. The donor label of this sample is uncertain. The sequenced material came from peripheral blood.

The CDR3 nucleotides read TGCAGCGTGGCGTGGGGGCTCGAAGCTTTCTTT. It yields the protein CSVAWGLEAFF. The chain links TRBV29-1 to TRBJ1-1, with D tentatively TRBD1 (6 bases). Germline CDR1 reads SQVTM; CDR2 reads ANQGSEA. V shed 6 bases and J shed 8 bases, with 13 bases lying between them. There are 11 residues in the CDR3.